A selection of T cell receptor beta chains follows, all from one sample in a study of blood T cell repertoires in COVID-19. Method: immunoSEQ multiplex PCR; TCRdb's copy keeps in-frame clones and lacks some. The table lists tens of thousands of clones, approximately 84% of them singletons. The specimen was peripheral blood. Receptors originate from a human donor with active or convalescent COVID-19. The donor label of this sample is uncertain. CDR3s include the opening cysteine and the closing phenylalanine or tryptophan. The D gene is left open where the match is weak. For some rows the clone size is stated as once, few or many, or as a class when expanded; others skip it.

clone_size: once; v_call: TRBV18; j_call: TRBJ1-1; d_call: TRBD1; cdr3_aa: CASSPGTGGAGEAFF; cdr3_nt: TGTGCCAGCTCACCCGGGACAGGGGGCGCCGGTGAAGCTTTCTTT
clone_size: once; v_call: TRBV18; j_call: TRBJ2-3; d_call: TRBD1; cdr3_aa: CASSPSQGVTDTQYF; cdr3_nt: TGTGCCAGCTCACCGTCCCAGGGGGTCACAGATACGCAGTATTTT
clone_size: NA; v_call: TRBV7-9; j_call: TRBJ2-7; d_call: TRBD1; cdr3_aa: CASSREGAVGEQYF; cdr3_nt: TGTGCCAGCAGCCGTGAGGGGGCCGTGGGAGAGCAGTACTTC
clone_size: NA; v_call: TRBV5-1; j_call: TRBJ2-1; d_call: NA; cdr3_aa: CASTTGTTIGREQFF; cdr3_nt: TGCGCCAGCACTACCGGGACCACCATTGGGAGGGAGCAGTTCTTC
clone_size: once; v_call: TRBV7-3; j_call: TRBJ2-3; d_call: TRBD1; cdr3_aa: CASSSDRGLSSDTQYF; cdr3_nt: TGTGCCAGCAGCTCCGACAGGGGGCTTTCCTCAGATACGCAGTATTTT
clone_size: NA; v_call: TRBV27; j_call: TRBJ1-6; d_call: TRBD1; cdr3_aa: CASSLHGWDRDRRNSPLHF; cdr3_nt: TGTGCCAGCAGTCTACACGGGTGGGACAGGGACAGGCGAAATTCACCCCTCCACTTT
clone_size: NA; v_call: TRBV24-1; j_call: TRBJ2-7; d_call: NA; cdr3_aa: CATSDARVFYEQYF; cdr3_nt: TGTGCCACCAGTGATGCCAGGGTCTTTTACGAGCAGTACTTC
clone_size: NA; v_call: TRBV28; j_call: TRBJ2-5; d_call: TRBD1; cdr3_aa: CASSFGTGPGETQYF; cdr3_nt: TGTGCCAGCAGTTTCGGGACAGGGCCAGGAGAGACCCAGTACTTC
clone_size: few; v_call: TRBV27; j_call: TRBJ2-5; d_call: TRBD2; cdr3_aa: CASSQQAGRGETQYF; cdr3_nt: TGTGCCAGCAGTCAACAAGCGGGAAGGGGAGAGACCCAGTACTTC
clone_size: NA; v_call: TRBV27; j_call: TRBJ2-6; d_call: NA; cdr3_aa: CASRTWETGANVLTF; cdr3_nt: TGTGCCAGCAGAACCTGGGAGACTGGGGCCAACGTCCTGACTTTC
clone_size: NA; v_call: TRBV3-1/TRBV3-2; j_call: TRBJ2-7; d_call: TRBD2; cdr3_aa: CASSQRAGGEQYF; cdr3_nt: TGTGCCAGCAGCCAAAGAGCGGGAGGCGAGCAGTACTTC
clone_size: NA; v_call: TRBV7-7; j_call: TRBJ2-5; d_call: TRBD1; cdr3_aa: CASSPPGTGTQYF; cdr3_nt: TGTGCCAGCAGCCCCCCCGGGACAGGGACCCAGTACTTC
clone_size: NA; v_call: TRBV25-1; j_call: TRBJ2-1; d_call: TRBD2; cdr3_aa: CASSRLAGPLFF; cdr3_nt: TGTGCCAGCAGTCGACTAGCGGGTCCCCTGTTCTTC
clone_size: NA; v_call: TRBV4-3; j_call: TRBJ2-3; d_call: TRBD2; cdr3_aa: CASSQDAGGSPDTQYF; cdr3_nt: TGCGCCAGCAGCCAAGATGCGGGAGGGTCCCCAGATACGCAGTATTTT
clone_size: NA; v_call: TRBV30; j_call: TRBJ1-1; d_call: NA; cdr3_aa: CAWQWNTEAFF; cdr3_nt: TGTGCCTGGCAGTGGAACACTGAAGCTTTCTTT
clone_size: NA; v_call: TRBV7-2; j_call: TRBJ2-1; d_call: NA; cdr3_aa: CASSALARVTYNEQFF; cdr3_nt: TGTGCCAGCAGCGCTCTAGCGAGAGTTACCTACAATGAGCAGTTCTTC
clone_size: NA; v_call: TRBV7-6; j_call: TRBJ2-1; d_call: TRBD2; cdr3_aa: CASSLESSGGYNEQFF; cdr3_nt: TGTGCCAGCAGCTTAGAGTCTAGCGGGGGTTACAATGAGCAGTTCTTC
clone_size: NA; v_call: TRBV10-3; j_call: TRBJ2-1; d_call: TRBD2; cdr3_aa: CAISESGLAGGNEQFF; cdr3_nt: TGTGCCATCAGTGAGTCGGGACTAGCGGGAGGCAATGAGCAGTTCTTC
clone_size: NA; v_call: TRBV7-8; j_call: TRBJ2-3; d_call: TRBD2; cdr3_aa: CASRARGTSGSSTDTQYF; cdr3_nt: TGTGCCAGCAGGGCGCGGGGGACTAGCGGGAGTAGCACAGATACGCAGTATTTT
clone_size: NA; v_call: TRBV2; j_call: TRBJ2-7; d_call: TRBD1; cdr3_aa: CASSFGQGEGEQYF; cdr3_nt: TGTGCCAGCTCGTTCGGCCAGGGGGAAGGCGAGCAGTACTTC
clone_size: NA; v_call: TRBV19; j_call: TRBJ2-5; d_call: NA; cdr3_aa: CASSIENGETQYF; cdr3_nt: TGTGCCAGTAGTATAGAAAACGGAGAGACCCAGTACTTC
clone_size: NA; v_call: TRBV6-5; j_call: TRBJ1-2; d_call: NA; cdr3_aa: CASREDPYAAYGYTF; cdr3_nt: TGTGCCAGCAGGGAGGATCCATACGCGGCTTATGGCTACACCTTC
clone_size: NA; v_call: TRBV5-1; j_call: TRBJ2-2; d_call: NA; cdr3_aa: CASSLGGAFTGELFF; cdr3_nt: TGCGCCAGCAGTTTAGGAGGGGCCTTCACCGGGGAGCTGTTTTTT
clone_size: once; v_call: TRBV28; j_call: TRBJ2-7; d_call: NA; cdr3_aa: CASGPPYEQYF; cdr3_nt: TGTGCCAGCGGGCCGCCATACGAGCAGTACTTC
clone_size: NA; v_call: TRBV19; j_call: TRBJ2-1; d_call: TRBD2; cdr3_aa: CASSIRTRLVYNEQFF; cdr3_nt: TGTGCCAGTAGTATAAGGACTAGGCTCGTCTACAATGAGCAGTTCTTC
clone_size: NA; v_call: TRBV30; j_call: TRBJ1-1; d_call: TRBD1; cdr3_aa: CAWSTQGDTEAFF; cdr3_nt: TGTGCCTGGAGTACGCAGGGGGACACTGAAGCTTTCTTT
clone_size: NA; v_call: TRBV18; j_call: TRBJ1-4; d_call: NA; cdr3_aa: CASSPPGGLEKLFF; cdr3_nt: TGTGCCAGCTCACCCCCCGGGGGGCTAGAAAAACTGTTTTTT
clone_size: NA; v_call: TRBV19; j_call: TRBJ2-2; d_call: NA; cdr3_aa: CASKGGGARTGELFF; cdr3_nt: TGTGCCAGTAAGGGAGGAGGGGCGCGGACCGGGGAGCTGTTTTTT
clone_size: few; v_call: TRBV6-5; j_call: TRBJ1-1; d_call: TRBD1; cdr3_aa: CASRQGTNTEAFF; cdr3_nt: TGTGCCAGCAGACAGGGGACGAACACTGAAGCTTTCTTT
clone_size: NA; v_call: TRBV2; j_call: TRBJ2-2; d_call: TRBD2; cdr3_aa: CASKTSGSSGTGELFF; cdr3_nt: TGTGCCAGCAAAACTAGCGGGAGTAGCGGGACCGGGGAGCTGTTTTTT
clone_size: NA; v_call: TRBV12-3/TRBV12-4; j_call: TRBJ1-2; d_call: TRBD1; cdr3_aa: CASSPDRDYGYTF; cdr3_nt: TGTGCCAGCAGCCCCGACAGGGATTATGGCTACACCTTC
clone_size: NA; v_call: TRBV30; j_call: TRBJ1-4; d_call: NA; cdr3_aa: CAWSSAGGNNEKLFF; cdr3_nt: TGTGCCTGGAGTTCGGCAGGAGGCAATAATGAAAAACTGTTTTTT
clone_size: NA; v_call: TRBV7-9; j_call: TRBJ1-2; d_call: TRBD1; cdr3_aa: CASSYGDRGTNYGYTF; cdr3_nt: TGTGCCAGCAGCTACGGGGACAGGGGGACTAACTATGGCTACACCTTC
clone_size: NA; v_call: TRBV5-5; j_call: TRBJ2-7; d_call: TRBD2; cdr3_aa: CASASLFSGRWYEQYF; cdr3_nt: TGTGCCAGCGCCAGCCTTTTTAGCGGGAGATGGTACGAGCAGTACTTC
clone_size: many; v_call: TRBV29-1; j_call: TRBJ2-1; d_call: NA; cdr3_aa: CSVEGGIGDEQFF; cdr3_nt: TGCAGCGTTGAAGGCGGGATTGGGGATGAGCAGTTCTTC
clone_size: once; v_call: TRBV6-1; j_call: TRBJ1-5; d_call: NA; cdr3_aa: CASSEEFGRGDRHF; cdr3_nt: TGTGCCAGCAGTGAAGAGTTCGGGAGAGGGGACCGACATTTT
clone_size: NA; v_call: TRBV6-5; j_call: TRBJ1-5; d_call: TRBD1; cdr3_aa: CASTMDRGLYQPQHF; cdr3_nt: TGTGCCAGCACCATGGACAGGGGGCTCTATCAGCCCCAGCATTTT
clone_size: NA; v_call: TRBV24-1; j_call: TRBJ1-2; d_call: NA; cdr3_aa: CATSDSDYGYTF; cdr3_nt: TGTGCCACCAGTGATTCAGACTATGGCTACACCTTC
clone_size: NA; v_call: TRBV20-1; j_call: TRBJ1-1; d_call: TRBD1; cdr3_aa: CSASQQGANTEAFF; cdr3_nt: TGCAGTGCTAGTCAACAGGGGGCGAACACTGAAGCTTTCTTT
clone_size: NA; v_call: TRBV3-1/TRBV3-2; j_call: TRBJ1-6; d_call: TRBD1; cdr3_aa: CATSDRTGGSPLHF; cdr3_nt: TGTGCCACTTCCGACCGGACAGGGGGCTCACCCCTCCACTTT
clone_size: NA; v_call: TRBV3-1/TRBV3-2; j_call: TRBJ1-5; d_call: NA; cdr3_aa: CASSQAQLLEPQHF; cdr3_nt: TGTGCCAGCAGCCAAGCCCAACTGTTGGAGCCCCAGCATTTT
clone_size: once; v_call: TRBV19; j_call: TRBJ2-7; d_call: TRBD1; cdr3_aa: CASSTHRDRVNEQYF; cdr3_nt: TGTGCCAGTAGTACCCATCGGGACAGGGTCAACGAGCAGTACTTC
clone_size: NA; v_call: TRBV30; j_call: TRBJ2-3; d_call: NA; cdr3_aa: CAWSEGVAVDPTDTQYF; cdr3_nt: TGTGCCTGGAGTGAAGGAGTGGCAGTCGATCCCACAGATACGCAGTATTTT
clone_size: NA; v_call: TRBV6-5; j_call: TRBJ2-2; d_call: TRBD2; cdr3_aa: CASRWDGRDTGELFF; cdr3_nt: TGTGCCAGCAGATGGGACGGGAGGGACACCGGGGAGCTGTTTTTT
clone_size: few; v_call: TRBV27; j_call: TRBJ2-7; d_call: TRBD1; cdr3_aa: CASGRQGIHEQYF; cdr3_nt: TGTGCCAGCGGGCGACAGGGGATTCACGAGCAGTACTTC
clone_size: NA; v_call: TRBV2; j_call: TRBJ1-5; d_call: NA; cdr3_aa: CASSHGTGGFREPQHF; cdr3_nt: TGTGCCAGCAGTCACGGGACCGGGGGGTTTAGGGAGCCCCAGCATTTT